This TCR beta chain was captured in a study of T cells in Graves' hyperthyroidism and ophthalmopathy. Points from the study as a whole: Researchers found most expanded thyroid clonotypes above 0.001 in blood as well. A median about 7 months before onset, the model predicted ophthalmopathy. By a 13 V-J model, ophthalmopathy was set apart from stable hyperthyroidism.

Amplified TCR beta CDR3 regions came from RNA transcripts. The HTBI primer set drove a first-round RT-PCR of the TCR CDR3. TCRdb analysed the multiplex PCR reads with MiXCR anew, one entry per CDR3 protein. Of about 330,000 distinct CDR3 sequences in the sample, roughly 15% are singletons; the top ten hold approximately 35%. This clonotype was recorded many times. Its specificity is not known. V was pared by 10 bases and J by 5 bases, with 19 bases between. The CDR3 contains 14 residues. The V call is TRBV12-3 or TRBV12-4, the J call TRBJ2-3, with D tentatively TRBD1 or TRBD2 (6 bases each). The TCR originated in a woman between 40 and 55 years old with Graves' ophthalmopathy. What was sequenced was blood. For the CDR3, the DNA is TGTGCCACAACTCTGGAGGGGGAGGAAGATACGCAGTATTTT. As protein: CATTLEGEEDTQYF.